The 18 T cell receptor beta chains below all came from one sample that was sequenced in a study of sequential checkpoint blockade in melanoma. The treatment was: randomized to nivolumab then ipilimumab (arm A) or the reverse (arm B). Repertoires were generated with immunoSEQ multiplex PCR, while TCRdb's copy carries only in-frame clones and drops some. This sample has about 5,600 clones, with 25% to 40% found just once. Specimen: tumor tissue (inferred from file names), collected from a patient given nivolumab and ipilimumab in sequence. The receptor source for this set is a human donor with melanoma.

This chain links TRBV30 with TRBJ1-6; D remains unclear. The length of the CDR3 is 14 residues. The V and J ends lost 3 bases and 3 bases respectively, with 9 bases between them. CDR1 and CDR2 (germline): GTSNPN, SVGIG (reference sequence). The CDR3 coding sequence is TGTGCCTGGAGCGGTCGGGACTATAATTCACCCCTCCACTTT. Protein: CAWSGRDYNSPLHF.

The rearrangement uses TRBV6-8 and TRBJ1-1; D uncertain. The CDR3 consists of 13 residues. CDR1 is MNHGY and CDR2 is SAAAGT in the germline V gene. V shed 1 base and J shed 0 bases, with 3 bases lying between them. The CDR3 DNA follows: TGTGCCAGCAGTTACTTCGTGAACACTGAAGCTTTCTTT. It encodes CASSYFVNTEAFF.

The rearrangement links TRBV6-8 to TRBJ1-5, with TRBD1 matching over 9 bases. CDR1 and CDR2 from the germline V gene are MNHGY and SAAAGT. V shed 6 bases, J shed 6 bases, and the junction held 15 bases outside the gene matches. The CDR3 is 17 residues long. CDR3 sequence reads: CASSPGTGPFRGQPQHF. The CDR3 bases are TGTGCCAGCAGCCCCGGGACAGGGCCCTTTCGAGGTCAGCCCCAGCATTTT.

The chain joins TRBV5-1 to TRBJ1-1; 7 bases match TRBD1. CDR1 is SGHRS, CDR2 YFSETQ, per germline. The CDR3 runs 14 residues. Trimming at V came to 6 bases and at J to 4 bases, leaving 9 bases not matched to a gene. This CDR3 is CASKGIQGSTEAFF. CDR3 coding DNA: TGCGCCAGCAAGGGCATACAGGGGAGCACTGAAGCTTTCTTT.

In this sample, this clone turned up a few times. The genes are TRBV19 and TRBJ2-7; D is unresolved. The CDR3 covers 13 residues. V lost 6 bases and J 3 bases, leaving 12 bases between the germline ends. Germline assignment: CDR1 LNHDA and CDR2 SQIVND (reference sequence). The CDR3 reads CASSPRTVYEQYF. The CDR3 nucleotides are TGTGCCAGTAGCCCCCGGACCGTCTACGAGCAGTACTTC.

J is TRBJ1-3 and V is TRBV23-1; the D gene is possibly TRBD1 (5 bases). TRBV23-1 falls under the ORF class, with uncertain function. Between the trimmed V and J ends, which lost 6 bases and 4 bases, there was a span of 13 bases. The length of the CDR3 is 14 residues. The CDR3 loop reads CASSFGAAGNTIYF. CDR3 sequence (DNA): TGCGCCAGCAGCTTCGGGGCAGCCGGAAACACCATATATTTT.

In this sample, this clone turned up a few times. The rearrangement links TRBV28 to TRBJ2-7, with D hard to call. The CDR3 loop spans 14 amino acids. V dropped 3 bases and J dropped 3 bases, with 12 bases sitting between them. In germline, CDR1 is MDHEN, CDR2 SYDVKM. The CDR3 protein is CASSFGLGIYEQYF. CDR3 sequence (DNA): TGTGCCAGCAGTTTTGGTCTAGGGATCTACGAGCAGTACTTC.

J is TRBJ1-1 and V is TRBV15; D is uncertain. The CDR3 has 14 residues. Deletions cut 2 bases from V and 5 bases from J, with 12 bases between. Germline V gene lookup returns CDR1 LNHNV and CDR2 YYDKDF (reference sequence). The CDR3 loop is CATSRYKGGTEAFF. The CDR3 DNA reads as TGTGCCACCAGCAGATATAAGGGAGGGACTGAAGCTTTCTTT.

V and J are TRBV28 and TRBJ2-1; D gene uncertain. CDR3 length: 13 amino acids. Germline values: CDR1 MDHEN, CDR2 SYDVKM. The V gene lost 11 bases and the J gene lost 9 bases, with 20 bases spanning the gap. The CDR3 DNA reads TGTGCCGAAGGCAGTGCAGGTCGCGGTGAGCAGTTCTTC. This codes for CAEGSAGRGEQFF.

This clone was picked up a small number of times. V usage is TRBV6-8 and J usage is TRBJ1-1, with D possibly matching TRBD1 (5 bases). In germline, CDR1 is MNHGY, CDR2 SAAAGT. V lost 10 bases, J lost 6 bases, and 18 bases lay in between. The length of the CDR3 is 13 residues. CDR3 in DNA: TGTGCCACTGCCGCTGTCGGGGGGGCTGAAGCTTTCTTT. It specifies CATAAVGGAEAFF.

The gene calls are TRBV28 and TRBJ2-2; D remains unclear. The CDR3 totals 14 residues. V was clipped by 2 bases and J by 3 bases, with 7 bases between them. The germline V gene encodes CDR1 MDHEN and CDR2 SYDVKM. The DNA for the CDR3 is TGTGCCAGCAGTTTAAGGTCATACACCGGGGAGCTGTTTTTT. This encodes CASSLRSYTGELFF.

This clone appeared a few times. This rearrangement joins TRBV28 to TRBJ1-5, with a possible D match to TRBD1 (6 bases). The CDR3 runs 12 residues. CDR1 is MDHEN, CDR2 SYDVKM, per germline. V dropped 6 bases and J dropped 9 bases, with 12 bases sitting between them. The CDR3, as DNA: TGTGCCAGCAGGTCGGGGGGCCGGCCCCAGCATTTT. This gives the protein CASRSGGRPQHF.

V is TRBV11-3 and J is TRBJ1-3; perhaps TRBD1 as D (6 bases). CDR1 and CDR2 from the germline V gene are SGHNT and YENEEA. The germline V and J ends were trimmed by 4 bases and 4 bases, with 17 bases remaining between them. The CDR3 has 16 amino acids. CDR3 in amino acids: CASSSPARGLGNTIYF. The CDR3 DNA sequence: TGTGCCAGCAGCTCCCCGGCCAGGGGACTCGGAAACACCATATATTTT.

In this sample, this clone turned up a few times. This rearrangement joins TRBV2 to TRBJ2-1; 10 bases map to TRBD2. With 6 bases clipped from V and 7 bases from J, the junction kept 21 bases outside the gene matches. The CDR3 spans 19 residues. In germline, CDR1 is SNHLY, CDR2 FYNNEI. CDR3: CASSHRGGLATNSRNEQFF. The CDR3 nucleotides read TGTGCCAGCAGCCACAGGGGGGGACTAGCGACCAACTCGAGGAATGAGCAGTTCTTC.

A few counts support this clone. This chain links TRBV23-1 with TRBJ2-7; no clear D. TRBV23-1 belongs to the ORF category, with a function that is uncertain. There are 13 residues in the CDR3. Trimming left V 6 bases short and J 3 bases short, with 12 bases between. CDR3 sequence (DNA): TGCGCCAGCAGCTTGGGCGGAGACTACGAGCAGTACTTC. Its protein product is CASSLGGDYEQYF.

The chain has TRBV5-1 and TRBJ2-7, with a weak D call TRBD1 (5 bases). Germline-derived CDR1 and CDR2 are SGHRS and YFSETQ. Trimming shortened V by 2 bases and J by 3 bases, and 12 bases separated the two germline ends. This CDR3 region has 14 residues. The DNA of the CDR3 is TGCGCCAGCAGCTTTTTTCCAGGGTTCTACGAGCAGTACTTC. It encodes CASSFFPGFYEQYF.

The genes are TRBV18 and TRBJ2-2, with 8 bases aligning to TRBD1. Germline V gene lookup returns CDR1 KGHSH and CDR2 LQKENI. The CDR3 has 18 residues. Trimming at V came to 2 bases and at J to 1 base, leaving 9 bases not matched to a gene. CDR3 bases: TGTGCCAGCTCACCATTTTGGTTCGGACAGGGGAACACCGGGGAGCTGTTTTTT. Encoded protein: CASSPFWFGQGNTGELFF.

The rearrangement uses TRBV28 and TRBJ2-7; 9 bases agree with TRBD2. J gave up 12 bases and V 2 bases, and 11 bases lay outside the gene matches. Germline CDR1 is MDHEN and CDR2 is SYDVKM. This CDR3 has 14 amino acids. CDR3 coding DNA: TGTGCCAGCAGTTTAAGGCTAGCGGGGAACCCGCCGTACTTC. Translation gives CASSLRLAGNPPYF.